The rows below give T cell receptor beta chains drawn from one sample of a study of cytomegalovirus exposure and HLA in healthy donors. The repertoire was sequenced with immunoSEQ multiplex PCR; TCRdb's copy has only in-frame clones and lacks some. The sample shows fewer than 150,000 clones, over 70% of them seen only once. The sample taken for sequencing was PBMCs. The source is a male donor in good health and CMV-seronegative. Both conserved end residues are part of each CDR3. A D gene is named only where the DNA matches it firmly. The listing skips clone size in some rows; elsewhere it reads once, few, many or a size class.

>NA|TRBJ1-1|NA|TRBV19
TGTGCCAGTAGTTCCTGGACAGCTGGGGCCACTGAAGCTTTCTTT
CASSSWTAGATEAFF
>NA|TRBJ1-4|NA|TRBV7-2
TGTGCCAGCAGCAACCGGCCGACAGGCCCCAATTCTGGGAAACTGTTTTTT
CASSNRPTGPNSGKLFF
>once|TRBJ2-3|TRBD2|TRBV9
TGTGCCAGCAGCAATAGCGGGGGCACAGATACGCAGTATTTT
CASSNSGGTDTQYF
>few|TRBJ2-1|TRBD1|TRBV7-7
TGTGCTAGCAGCTTGGACAGGGGGCCCCACAATGAGCAGTTCTTC
CASSLDRGPHNEQFF
>NA|TRBJ1-4|TRBD1|TRBV5-6
TGTGCCAGCAGCTGGCGACAGGGGACTAATGAAAAACTGTTTTTT
CASSWRQGTNEKLFF
>NA|TRBJ2-2|NA|TRBV10-3
TGTGCCATCAGTAAAACTGAGAACACCGGGGAGCTGTTTTTT
CAISKTENTGELFF
>NA|TRBJ1-5|TRBD1|TRBV6-6
TGTGCCAGCAGTTTTCAGGGACAGGGAAACCAGCCCCAGCATTTT
CASSFQGQGNQPQHF
>NA|TRBJ1-5|NA|TRBV25-1
TGTGCCAGCAGTGACGGAGGGGGGGTGTATAGCAATCAGCCCCAGCATTTT
CASSDGGGVYSNQPQHF
>NA|TRBJ2-1|TRBD1|TRBV7-2
TGTGCCAGCAGGGTGACCGGGACAGATTACAATGAGCAGTTCTTC
CASRVTGTDYNEQFF
>NA|TRBJ1-6|NA|TRBV18
TGTGCCAGCTCACCCCGGGACATCACCTTTAATTCACCCCTCCACTTT
CASSPRDITFNSPLHF
>NA|TRBJ2-2|NA|TRBV25-1
TGTGCCACTACGGTCACCGGGGAGCTGTTTTTT
CATTVTGELFF
>few|TRBJ1-1|NA|TRBV19
TGTGCCAGTACCTCCGTATATTCCACTGAAGCTTTCTTT
CASTSVYSTEAFF
>NA|TRBJ2-3|TRBD2|TRBV10-3
TGTGCCATCAGTGGGGTAGCGGGGCGCAGCACAGATACGCAGTATTTT
CAISGVAGRSTDTQYF